The 4 T cell receptor beta chains below come from one sample, sequenced in a study of PD-L1 blockade in urothelial cancer. Sequencing used immunoSEQ multiplex PCR; TCRdb keeps in-frame clones, though not all of them. The data hold about 36,000 clones, with approximately 84% observed a single time. Time point given: peripheral blood 6 weeks after treatment start. This material consisted of PBMCs, taken around atezolizumab (anti-PD-L1) treatment. The source of these receptors is a middle-aged man with urothelial cancer.

This chain joins TRBV5-6 and TRBJ2-1; weak D call: TRBD2 (5 bases). The V end was cut by 0 bases, the J end by 4 bases, with 11 bases between. The germline gives CDR1 SGHDT, CDR2 YYEEEE. The CDR3 is 15 residues long. For the CDR3, the DNA is TGTGCCAGCAGCTTGGGCGGGTACCCTTACAATGAGCAGTTCTTC. Residues: CASSLGGYPYNEQFF.

The chain has TRBV23-1 and TRBJ2-7, with TRBD1 as a possible D gene (6 bases). TRBV23-1 is annotated as an ORF whose role is uncertain. CDR3 length: 16 amino acids. Trimming took off 4 bases at V and 3 bases at J, with 19 bases between the two ends. The CDR3: CASSRPPPRQDYEQYF. CDR3 coding DNA: TGCGCCAGCAGTCGCCCCCCACCTCGACAGGACTACGAGCAGTACTTC.

The chain recombines TRBV19 with TRBJ2-3; 11 bases map to TRBD2. Germline V gene sequence: CDR1 LNHDA, CDR2 SQIVND (reference sequence). The CDR3 length is 17 residues. V shed 4 bases, J shed 2 bases, and the junction held 8 bases outside the gene matches. The CDR3 sequence: CASSRKGLAGTTDTQYF. The CDR3 region has the DNA TGTGCCAGTAGTAGAAAAGGACTAGCGGGCACCACAGATACGCAGTATTTT.

The chain employs TRBV11-2 and TRBJ2-7; no reliable D call. V lost 3 bases and J lost 0, with 6 bases in between. CDR1 and CDR2 (germline): SGHAT, FQNNGV. The CDR3 has 13 residues. CDR3 residues: CASSFGGSYEQYF. The CDR3 DNA sequence: TGTGCCAGCAGCTTCGGCGGCTCCTACGAGCAGTACTTC.